The 11 T cell receptor beta chains listed next were all sequenced from one sample in a study of T-cell memory formation after mild COVID-19. TCRdb reanalysed the 5' RACE reads using MiXCR and keeps one entry per CDR3 protein. The data hold roughly 280,000 distinct CDR3 sequences, with roughly 8% observed a single time. The sample was PBMCs or a T cell subset sorted from them (not recorded which). The origin of the receptors is a man aged 18 to 30 who had mild COVID-19 (a few samples of this study predate the infection). Cell type and time point are not known.

The chain has TRBV28 and TRBJ2-7; 9 bases are shared with TRBD2. The germline V gene encodes CDR1 MDHEN and CDR2 SYDVKM. Trimming took 5 bases from V and 2 from J; bases not matched to a gene: 4. The CDR3 spans 14 residues. CDR3 bases: TGTGCCAGCAGTCGGGCGGGGGGGCCCTACGAGCAGTACGTC. It translates to CASSRAGGPYEQYV.

This clonotype showed up many times. The chain recombines TRBV27 with TRBJ2-3; 8 bases are a match to TRBD2. CDR3 length: 15 amino acids. The germline V gene encodes CDR1 MNHEY and CDR2 SMNVEV (reference sequence). Trimming took 6 bases from V and 0 from J; bases not matched to a gene: 5. In nucleotides, the CDR3 is TGTGCCAGCAGGATTAGCGGGGCTAGCACAGATACGCAGTATTTT. Its protein is CASRISGASTDTQYF.

This clonotype occurred many times. The chain combines TRBV15 with TRBJ1-4; D is perhaps TRBD1 (5 bases). Per germline, CDR1 LNHNV and CDR2 YYDKDF (reference sequence). V was cut by 5 bases and J by 8 bases, with 18 bases left in between. This CDR3 spans 15 amino acids. DNA for the CDR3: TGTGCCACCAGCGCCCCAGGGAGGGAAGAAGAAAAACTGTTTTTT. It codes for CATSAPGREEEKLFF.

This clonotype was detected a few times. The chain uses TRBV20-1 and TRBJ1-4, with 7 bases aligning to TRBD1. The CDR3 has 14 amino acids. The V and J ends lost 5 bases and 7 bases, in that order; junction bases with no gene match: 10. The germline CDR1 and CDR2 sequences are DFQATT and SNEGSKA (reference sequence). CDR3 sequence (DNA): TGCAGTGCTGCCCAGGGGGGCAGTGCTGAAAAACTGTTTTTT. This gives the protein CSAAQGGSAEKLFF.

A few counts support this clonotype. V usage is TRBV28 and J usage is TRBJ2-1, with a possible D match to TRBD1 (6 bases). Germline assignment: CDR1 MDHEN and CDR2 SYDVKM. The V end was cut by 10 bases, the J end by 2 bases, with 12 bases between. The CDR3 consists of 13 residues. The CDR3 loop is CAIRDTTYNEQFF. For the CDR3, the DNA is TGTGCCATACGGGACACAACCTACAATGAGCAGTTCTTC.

This clonotype has at least ten counts. V usage is TRBV19 and J usage is TRBJ1-2; D remains unclear. Germline V CDR1 and CDR2: LNHDA, SQIVND (reference sequence). This CDR3 has 13 amino acids. The V end was cut by 2 bases, the J end by 6 bases, with 10 bases between. The CDR3 DNA sequence: TGTGCCAGTAGTATACCCGGGGAGGATGGCTACACCTTC. Translating gives CASSIPGEDGYTF. The complete variable domain, with remaining parts taken from reference TRBV19 and TRBJ1-2, reads DGGITQSPKYLFRKEGQNVTLSCEQNLNHDAMYWYRQDPGQGLRLIYYSQIVNDFQKGDIAEGYSVSREKKESFPLTVTSAQKNPTAFYLCASSIPGEDGYTFGSGTRLTVV.

This clonotype was seen a handful of times. The gene calls are TRBV7-6 and TRBJ2-1; 8 bases map to TRBD2. Germline CDR1 and CDR2: SGHVS and FNYEAQ. The CDR3 contains 14 residues. The V gene end was trimmed by 7 bases and the J gene end by 3 bases; junction bases not matched to a gene: 5. CDR3 sequence (DNA): TGTGCCAGCACCCGAGCGGGAGACTACAATGAGCAGTTCTTC. It is translated as CASTRAGDYNEQFF.

This clonotype showed up many times. J is TRBJ2-7 and V is TRBV4-3; 7 nucleotides line up with TRBD1. Germline V gives CDR1 LGHNA, CDR2 YSLEER. V lost 0 bases to trimming and J lost 6 bases; unmatched junction nucleotides: 14. The CDR3 has 17 residues. The CDR3 DNA is TGCGCCAGCAGCCAAGATAGGGCTCGGACAGGAACTTCCGAGCAGTACTTC. Translation gives CASSQDRARTGTSEQYF.

The rearrangement links TRBV14 to TRBJ2-2; TRBD1 is a possible D gene (6 bases). The V end was cut by 10 bases, the J end by 3 bases, with 18 bases between. This CDR3 spans 15 amino acids. Germline V CDR1 and CDR2: SGHDN, FVKESK. The CDR3: CANRTGKKDTGELFF. CDR3 sequence (DNA): TGTGCCAACCGAACAGGGAAGAAAGACACCGGGGAGCTGTTTTTT.

At least ten counts were recorded for this clonotype. V is TRBV7-2 and J is TRBJ2-3; TRBD2 is a possible D gene (5 bases). With 2 bases removed from V and 4 bases from J, the gap between germline ends came to 10 bases. This CDR3 contains 14 residues. Germline V CDR1 and CDR2: SGHTA, FQGNSA. CDR3 loop: CASSLRRSPDTQYF. In nucleotides, the CDR3 is TGTGCCAGCAGCTTAAGGAGGTCGCCAGATACGCAGTATTTT.

This clonotype appeared many times. This sequence joins TRBV5-4 and TRBJ2-1; D not resolved. Germline V gene data show CDR1 as SGHNT and CDR2 as YYREEE (reference sequence). CDR3 length: 13 residues. V was shortened by 5 bases and J by 7 bases, with 13 bases between the two germline ends. The DNA of the CDR3 is TGTGCCAGCAGGGGCCCGGGCCCTAATGAGCAGTTCTTC. It yields the protein CASRGPGPNEQFF.